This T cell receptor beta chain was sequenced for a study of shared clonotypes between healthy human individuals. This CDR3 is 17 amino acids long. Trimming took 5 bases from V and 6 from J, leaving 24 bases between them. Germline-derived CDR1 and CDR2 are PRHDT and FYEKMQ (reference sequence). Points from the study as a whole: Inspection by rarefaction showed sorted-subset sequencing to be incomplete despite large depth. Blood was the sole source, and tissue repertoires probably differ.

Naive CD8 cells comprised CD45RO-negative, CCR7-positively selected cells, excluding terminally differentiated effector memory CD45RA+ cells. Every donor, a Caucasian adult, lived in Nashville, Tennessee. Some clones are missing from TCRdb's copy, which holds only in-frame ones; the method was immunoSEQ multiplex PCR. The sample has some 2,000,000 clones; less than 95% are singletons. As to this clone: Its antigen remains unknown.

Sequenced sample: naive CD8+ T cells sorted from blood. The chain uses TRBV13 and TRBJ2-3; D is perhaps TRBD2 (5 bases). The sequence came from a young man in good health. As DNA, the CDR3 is TGTGCCAGCAGCACGACTACAAATCAGAAACCACCGGATACGCAGTATTTT. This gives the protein CASSTTTNQKPPDTQYF.